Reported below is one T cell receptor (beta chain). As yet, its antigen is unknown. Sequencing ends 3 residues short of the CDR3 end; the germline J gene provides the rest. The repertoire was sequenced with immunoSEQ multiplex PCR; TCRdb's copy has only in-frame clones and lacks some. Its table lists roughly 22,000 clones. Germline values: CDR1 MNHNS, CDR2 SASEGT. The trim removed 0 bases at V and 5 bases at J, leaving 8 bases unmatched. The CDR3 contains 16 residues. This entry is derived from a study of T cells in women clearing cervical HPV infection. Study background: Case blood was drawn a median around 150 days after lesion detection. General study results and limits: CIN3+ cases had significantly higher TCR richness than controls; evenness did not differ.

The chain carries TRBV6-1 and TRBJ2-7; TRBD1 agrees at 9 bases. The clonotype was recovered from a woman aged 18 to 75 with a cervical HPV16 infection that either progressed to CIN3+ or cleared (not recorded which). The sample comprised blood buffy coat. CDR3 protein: CASSEASGQGMDEQYF. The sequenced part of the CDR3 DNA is TGTGCCAGCAGTGAAGCCTCCGGACAGGGGATGGACGAG.